This T cell receptor (beta chain) emerged from a study of PD-1 blockade in classical Hodgkin lymphoma. Brentuximab vedotin exposure varied among the patients, all of whom had relapsed after autologous stem cell transplantation. Here immunoSEQ multiplex PCR was the method, and the copy in TCRdb shows in-frame clones only, minus some. Among some 150,000 clones, around 73% were seen once, and the ten largest hold over 7.5%. CDR1 and CDR2 (germline): SGHRS, YFSETQ. The CDR3 runs 13 residues. V was trimmed by 3 bases and J by 7 bases, leaving 14 bases between them. The sequences come from peripheral blood mononuclear cells (PBMCs), collected before the second cycle of nivolumab. The clonotype was recovered from a human donor with classical Hodgkin lymphoma. The gene calls are TRBV5-1 and TRBJ2-7; D not certain. The CDR3 spells CASSYANLGEQYF. The CDR3 nucleotides read TGCGCCAGCAGCTACGCCAACCTGGGAGAGCAGTACTTC.